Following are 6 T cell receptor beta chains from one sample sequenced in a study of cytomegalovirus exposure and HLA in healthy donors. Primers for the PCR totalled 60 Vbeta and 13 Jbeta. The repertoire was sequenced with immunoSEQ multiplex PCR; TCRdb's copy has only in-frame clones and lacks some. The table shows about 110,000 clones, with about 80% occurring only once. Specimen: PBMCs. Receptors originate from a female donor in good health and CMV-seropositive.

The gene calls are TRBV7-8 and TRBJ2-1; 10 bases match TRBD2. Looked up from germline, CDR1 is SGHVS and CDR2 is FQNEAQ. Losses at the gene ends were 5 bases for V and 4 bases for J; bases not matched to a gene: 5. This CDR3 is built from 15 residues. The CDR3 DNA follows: TGTGCCAGCAGCCTGACTAGCGGGCATTACAATGAGCAGTTCTTC. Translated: CASSLTSGHYNEQFF.

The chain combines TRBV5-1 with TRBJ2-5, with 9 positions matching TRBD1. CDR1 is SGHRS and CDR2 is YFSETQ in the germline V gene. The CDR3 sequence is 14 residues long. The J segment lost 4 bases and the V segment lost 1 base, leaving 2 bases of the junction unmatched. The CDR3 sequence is CASSLQQGAETQYF. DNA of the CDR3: TGCGCCAGCAGCTTGCAACAGGGGGCAGAGACCCAGTACTTC.

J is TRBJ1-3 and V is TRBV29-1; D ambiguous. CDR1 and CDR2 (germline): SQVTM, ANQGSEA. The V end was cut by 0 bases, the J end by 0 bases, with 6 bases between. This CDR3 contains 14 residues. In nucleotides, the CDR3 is TGCAGCGTTGAAGAGCGGTACTCTGGAAACACCATATATTTT. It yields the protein CSVEERYSGNTIYF.

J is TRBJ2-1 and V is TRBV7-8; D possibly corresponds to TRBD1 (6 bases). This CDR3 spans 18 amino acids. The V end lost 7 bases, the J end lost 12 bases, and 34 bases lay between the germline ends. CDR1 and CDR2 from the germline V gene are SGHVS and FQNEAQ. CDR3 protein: CASTRRPVGAPDGYGQFF. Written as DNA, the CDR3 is TGTGCCAGCACCCGACGACCGGTGGGGGCCCCAGATGGATATGGGCAGTTCTTC.

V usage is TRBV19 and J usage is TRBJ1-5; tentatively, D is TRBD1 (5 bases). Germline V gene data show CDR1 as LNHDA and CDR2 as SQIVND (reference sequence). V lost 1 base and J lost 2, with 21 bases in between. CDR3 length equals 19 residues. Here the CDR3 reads CASSIGGTGGVLRNQPQHF. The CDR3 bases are TGTGCCAGTAGTATAGGGGGGACGGGCGGGGTTCTGCGCAATCAGCCCCAGCATTTT.

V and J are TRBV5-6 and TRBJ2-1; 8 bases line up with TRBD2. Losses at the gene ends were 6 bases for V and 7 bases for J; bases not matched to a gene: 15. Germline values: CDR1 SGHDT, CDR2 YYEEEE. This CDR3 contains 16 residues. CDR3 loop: CASTHPREAGGNEQFF. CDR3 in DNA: TGTGCCAGCACTCACCCGCGGGAGGCTGGGGGGAATGAGCAGTTCTTC.